This T cell receptor beta chain was recovered during a study of CD8 T cells in ankylosing spondylitis (dated 2017 in TCRdb). Background on the whole study: The study profiled T cell receptor beta repertoires in healthy donors and ankylosing spondylitis patients to find disease-linked TCR variants. The whole study cohort included under 140 healthy donors and roughly 24 ankylosing spondylitis patients. Peripheral blood samples were taken, and synovial fluid was additionally collected from ankylosing spondylitis patients.

Beyond this particular receptor, the publication reports: Some motif variants were previously reported in synovial fluid and blood of reactive arthritis patients, suggesting common disease-initiation mechanisms. The disease-linked clones had a CD8+ phenotype and were found at relatively low frequencies in peripheral blood. A TCR beta motif made up of several highly homologous amino acid variants appeared to be characteristic of blood from ankylosing spondylitis patients. According to the report, matched synovial fluid samples from ankylosing spondylitis patients were significantly enriched for the disease-linked clones.

The junction shows trimming of 6 bases on V and 5 bases on J, and the gene matches do not reach 9 bases of it. The CDR3 has 15 amino acids, counting the end cysteine and phenylalanine. Just CDR3 DNA is preserved here, 45 bases in frame from base 1. CDR1 and CDR2, per the germline V gene, are MNHEY and SVGEGT. The listed sequencing device is Illumina HiSeq 2500. TCR beta libraries were prepared by quantitative 5'-RACE with molecular barcodes. The study's processing was this. To identify disease-linked TCR variants, a new computational method was used, one built on a probabilistic model of VDJ rearrangement. The public reads were reanalyzed by TCRdb: fastp trimming at Q25, MiXCR alignment, in-frame beta chains only. Identical CDR3 protein sequences are pooled into one entry, listed with their most common genes and DNA. The V and J calls were determined by TCRdb, not by the authors. Within this sample are around 100,000 distinct CDR3 sequences, with more than 20% of them counted one time only. Together, the top ten hold 10% to 15% of the sample.

Only one count was recorded for this clonotype. Its target antigen remains unknown. Per-base qualities were not stored, and no clone one base away is much larger. One read alone is weak evidence. Synovial fluid samples and blood samples obtained from the same ankylosing spondylitis patients were matched. The clonotype comes from a male donor with ankylosing spondylitis. The sequence is built from TRBV6-2 or TRBV6-3 and TRBJ2-1, and 8 junctional nucleotides match TRBD1. Sequenced material: synovial fluid, either unsorted or a sorted T cell fraction (not recorded which). The CDR3 in this case is CASSRPDRVNNEQFF. The nucleotides are TGTGCCAGCAGCCGACCGGACAGGGTAAACAATGAGCAGTTCTTC.